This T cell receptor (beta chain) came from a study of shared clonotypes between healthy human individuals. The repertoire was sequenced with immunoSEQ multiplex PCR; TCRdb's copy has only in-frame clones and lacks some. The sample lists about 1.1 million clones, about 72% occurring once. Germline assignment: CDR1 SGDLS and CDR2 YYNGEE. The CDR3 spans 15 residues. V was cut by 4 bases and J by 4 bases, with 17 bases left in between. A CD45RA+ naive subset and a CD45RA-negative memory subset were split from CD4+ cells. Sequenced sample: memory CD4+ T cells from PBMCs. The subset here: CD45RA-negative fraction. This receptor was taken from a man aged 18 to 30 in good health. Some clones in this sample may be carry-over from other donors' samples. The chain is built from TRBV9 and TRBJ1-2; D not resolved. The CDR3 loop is CASSSGDRRVYGYTF. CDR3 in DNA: TGTGCCAGCAGCTCGGGAGACCGGCGGGTCTATGGCTACACCTTC.